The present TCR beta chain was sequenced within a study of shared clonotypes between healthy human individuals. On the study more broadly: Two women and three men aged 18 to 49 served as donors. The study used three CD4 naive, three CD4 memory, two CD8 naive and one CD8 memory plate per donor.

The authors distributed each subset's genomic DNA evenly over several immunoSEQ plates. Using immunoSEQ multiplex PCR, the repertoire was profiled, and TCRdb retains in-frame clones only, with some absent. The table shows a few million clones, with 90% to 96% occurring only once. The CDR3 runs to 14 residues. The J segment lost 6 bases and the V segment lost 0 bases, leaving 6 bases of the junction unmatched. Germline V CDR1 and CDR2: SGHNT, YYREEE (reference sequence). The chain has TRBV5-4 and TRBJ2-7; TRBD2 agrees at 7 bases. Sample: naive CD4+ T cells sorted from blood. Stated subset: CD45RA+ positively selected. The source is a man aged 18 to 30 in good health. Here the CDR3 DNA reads TGTGCCAGCAGCTTGGCGGGAGTAGCGGGCGAGCAGTACTTC. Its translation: CASSLAGVAGEQYF.